The 14 T cell receptor beta chains reported below all come from one sample, sequenced in a study of cytomegalovirus exposure and HLA in healthy donors (dated by TCRdb to about 2017). Libraries were constructed by the immunoSEQ multiplex PCR assay. For the multiplex PCR, a mixture combining 60 forward primers for TCR Vbeta segments and 13 reverse primers for TCR Jbeta segments was used. TCRdb re-hosts the immuneACCESS table, in-frame sequences only. Its copies lack some clones; in the studies checked, an unresolved V gene accounts for under half of them, and the cause for the rest is not known. This sample's table contains approximately 38,000 clones. 5.5% to 6% of the sample goes to the ten largest clones. Sequenced input: PBMCs. These receptors all come from a human donor in good health.

The CDR3 spells CASGVGGNTEAFF. CDR3 in DNA: TGTGCCAGTGGCGTGGGGGGTAACACTGAAGCTTTCTTT. The chain is built from TRBV27 and TRBJ1-1, with D perhaps TRBD1 (5 bases). Looked up from germline, CDR1 is MNHEY and CDR2 is SMNVEV (reference sequence). V lost 9 bases and J 2 bases, leaving 13 bases between the germline ends. CDR3 size: 13 residues.

The chain joins TRBV15 to TRBJ2-7, with D unresolved. Between the trimmed V and J ends, which lost 4 bases and 4 bases, there was a span of 5 bases. There are 11 residues in the CDR3. Germline V lookup: CDR1 LNHNV, CDR2 YYDKDF (reference sequence). The CDR3 nucleotides are TGTGCCACCAGCAATCAGTACGAGCAGTACTTC. Amino acids: CATSNQYEQYF.

The chain links TRBV19 to TRBJ2-3, with 8 bases aligning to TRBD1. Unmatched junction bases numbered 6, after V lost 3 bases and J lost 4 bases. Per the germline V gene, CDR1 is LNHDA and CDR2 is SQIVND (reference sequence). CDR3 size: 15 residues. CDR3 nucleotides: TGTGCCAGTAGTATTTTGGACAGGGTGGCAGATACGCAGTATTTT. This encodes CASSILDRVADTQYF.

The chain is built from TRBV7-8 and TRBJ1-3; TRBD1 matches at 10 bases. With 1 base clipped from V and 4 bases from J, the junction kept 1 base outside the gene matches. Germline loops: CDR1 SGHVS, CDR2 FQNEAQ. The CDR3 is 15 residues long. CDR3 nucleotides: TGTGCCAGCAGCTTAGGACAGGGGGCGGGAAACACCATATATTTT. Translated: CASSLGQGAGNTIYF.

The chain has TRBV6-1 and TRBJ2-5; 8 nucleotides agree with TRBD1. The CDR3 runs 14 residues. Per the germline V gene, CDR1 is MNHNS and CDR2 is SASEGT. V dropped 7 bases and J dropped 5; count of bases not matched to a gene: 9. CDR3 coding DNA: TGTGCCAGCAAAAGGACAGGGCTGCGGGAGACCCAGTACTTC. Residues: CASKRTGLRETQYF.

The CDR3 here is CASSLTPALGFGDGYTF. CDR3 nucleotide sequence: TGTGCCAGCAGCTTAACCCCGGCTCTAGGGTTCGGGGATGGCTACACCTTC. V gene TRBV7-3 combines with J gene TRBJ1-2; D is ambiguous. Germline CDR1 SGHTA, CDR2 FQGTGA. V was shortened by 0 bases and J by 6 bases, with 20 bases between the two germline ends. The CDR3 runs to 17 residues.

On this clone itself: One junction end disagrees with the germline gene, perhaps due to a read error. V usage is TRBV29-1 and J usage is TRBJ1-3; tentatively, D is TRBD1 (5 bases). The germline CDR1 and CDR2 sequences are SQVTM and ANQGSEA. This CDR3 has 12 residues. CDR3 residues: CSVEADRNNIYF. CDR3 DNA sequence: TGCAGCGTTGAAGCTGACAGAAACAACATATATTTT.

The chain recombines TRBV4-2 with TRBJ1-4; D is ambiguous. The length of the CDR3 is 14 residues. V lost 2 bases to trimming and J lost 0 bases, with 4 bases between them. CDR1 and CDR2 (germline): LGHNA, YNFKEQ. CDR3 in amino acids: CASSQSSTNEKLFF. As DNA, the CDR3 is TGTGCCAGCAGCCAATCTTCAACTAATGAAAAACTGTTTTTT.

V gene TRBV9 combines with J gene TRBJ2-7; 8 bases match TRBD1. The CDR3 length is 16 residues. Germline V gene data show CDR1 as SGDLS and CDR2 as YYNGEE. J lost 5 bases, V lost 0 bases, and 10 bases had no gene match. In nucleotides, the CDR3 is TGTGCCAGCAGCGTAGGGGTGACAGGGGCGCGGAACGAGCAGTACTTC. Protein product: CASSVGVTGARNEQYF.

The chain links TRBV27 to TRBJ1-6; D is unclear. The CDR3 is 15 residues long. The germline V gene encodes CDR1 MNHEY and CDR2 SMNVEV (reference sequence). The V and J ends lost 6 bases and 7 bases respectively, with 16 bases between them. The chain's CDR3 is CASSLSSVPNSPLHF. The DNA for the CDR3 is TGTGCCAGCAGCCTTTCGAGTGTCCCCAATTCACCCCTCCACTTT.

The chain employs TRBV30 and TRBJ2-2; TRBD2 might be the D (7 bases). The CDR3 is 16 amino acids. Germline-derived CDR1 and CDR2 are GTSNPN and SVGIG (reference sequence). V dropped 6 bases and J dropped 2 bases, with 19 bases sitting between them. The CDR3 sequence: CACTSRRGGNTGELFF. As DNA, the CDR3 is TGTGCCTGCACTTCCCGAAGGGGGGGCAACACCGGGGAGCTGTTTTTT.

The chain combines TRBV5-1 with TRBJ2-7; the match to TRBD2 covers 16 bases. The CDR3 length is 17 residues. J lost 1 base, V lost 4 bases, and 5 bases had no gene match. The germline V gene encodes CDR1 SGHRS and CDR2 YFSETQ. The CDR3: CASSTGLAGGRSYEQYF. CDR3 coding DNA: TGCGCCAGCAGCACGGGACTAGCGGGGGGGCGGTCCTACGAGCAGTACTTC. Filled out from reference TRBV5-1 and TRBJ2-7, the complete variable domain reads KAGVTQTPRYLIKTRGQQVTLSCSPISGHRSVSWYQQTPGQGLQFLFEYFSETQRNKGNFPGRFSGRQFSNSRSEMNVSTLELGDSALYLCASSTGLAGGRSYEQYFGPGTRLTVT.

The chain joins TRBV30 to TRBJ1-5; D gene unclear. There are 14 residues in the CDR3. The V gene's germline CDR1 is GTSNPN and CDR2 SVGIG (reference sequence). Trimming removed 3 bases from V and 5 bases from J, with 14 bases in between. The CDR3 sequence is CAWSHTRGYQPQHF. CDR3 DNA sequence: TGTGCCTGGAGCCATACACGAGGTTATCAGCCCCAGCATTTT.

The chain combines TRBV7-3 with TRBJ2-7; D call uncertain. CDR1 is SGHTA and CDR2 is FQGTGA in the germline V gene. V lost 2 bases and J lost 2, with 10 bases in between. The CDR3 runs 14 residues. The CDR3 is CASSLEGQAYEQYF. DNA of the CDR3: TGTGCCAGCAGCTTAGAAGGCCAGGCCTACGAGCAGTACTTC.